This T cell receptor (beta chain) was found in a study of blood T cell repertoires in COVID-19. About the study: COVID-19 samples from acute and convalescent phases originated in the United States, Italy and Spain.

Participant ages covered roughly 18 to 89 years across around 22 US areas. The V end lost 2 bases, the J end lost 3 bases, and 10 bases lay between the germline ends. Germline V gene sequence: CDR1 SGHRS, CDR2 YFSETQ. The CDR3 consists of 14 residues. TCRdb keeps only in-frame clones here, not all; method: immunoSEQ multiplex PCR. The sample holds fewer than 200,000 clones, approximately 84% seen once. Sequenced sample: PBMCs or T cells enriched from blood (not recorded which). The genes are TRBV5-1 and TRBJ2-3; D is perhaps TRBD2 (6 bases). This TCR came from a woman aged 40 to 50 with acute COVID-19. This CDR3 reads CASSFGGGTDTQYF. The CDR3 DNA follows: TGCGCCAGCAGCTTCGGGGGTGGAACAGATACGCAGTATTTT. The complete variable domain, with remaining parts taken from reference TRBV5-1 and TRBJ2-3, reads KAGVTQTPRYLIKTRGQQVTLSCSPISGHRSVSWYQQTPGQGLQFLFEYFSETQRNKGNFPGRFSGRQFSNSRSEMNVSTLELGDSALYLCASSFGGGTDTQYFGPGTRLTVL.